The 30 T cell receptor beta chains below were found in one sample sequenced in a study of memory CD4+ T cells and cytomegalovirus serostatus (dated by TCRdb to the late 2010s). Library preparation used the immunoSEQ multiplex PCR assay. This is the immuneACCESS table as TCRdb keeps it, with only in-frame sequences that have V and J called. A part of the clones is gone; compared with another copy, unresolved V genes explain less than half, and the rest is unexplained. For this sample the table gives under 65,000 clones, of which just under 80% were detected only once. The leading ten clones occupy over 0.5% of the sample. Single viable CD3+CD4+CD8-CD45RO+ cells were sorted as memory CD4+ T cells on a FACSAria II. The sequencing sample was made of memory CD4+ T cells from blood. Receptors originate from an adult in good health and CMV-seronegative.

About this clone itself: In the same sample, other DNA sequences code for this CDR3. The chain combines TRBV7-9 with TRBJ1-4; TRBD1 agrees at 10 bases. The CDR3 is 16 amino acids. The J segment lost 8 bases and the V segment lost 1 base, leaving 7 bases of the junction unmatched. Looked up from germline, CDR1 is SEHNR and CDR2 is FQNEAQ (reference sequence). DNA of the CDR3: TGTGCCAGCAGCTTAGACGGGACAGGGGTACGAGAAAAACTGTTTTTT. Translation gives CASSLDGTGVREKLFF.

This clone turned up a few times. The chain couples TRBV5-4 to TRBJ2-2; 9 bases line up with TRBD1. The length of the CDR3 is 17 residues. Germline V gene data show CDR1 as SGHNT and CDR2 as YYREEE (reference sequence). J lost 1 base, V lost 4 bases, and 8 bases had no gene match. The CDR3 loop reads CASSPDPDRGNTGELFF. The CDR3 DNA follows: TGTGCCAGCAGCCCTGATCCGGACAGGGGGAACACCGGGGAGCTGTTTTTT.

V gene TRBV19 combines with J gene TRBJ1-5; 9 bases align to TRBD1. The germline CDR1 and CDR2 sequences are LNHDA and SQIVND (reference sequence). V dropped 4 bases and J dropped 3; count of bases not matched to a gene: 4. The length of the CDR3 is 15 residues. CDR3 nucleotides: TGTGCCAGTAGTACCCGGGACAGGGACAATCAGCCCCAGCATTTT. This translates into CASSTRDRDNQPQHF.

This chain connects TRBV7-3 to TRBJ2-7, with 11 nucleotides matching TRBD2. The V and J ends lost 0 bases and 1 base, in that order; junction bases with no gene match: 5. CDR1 SGHTA and CDR2 FQGTGA come from the germline V gene. CDR3 size: 17 residues. CDR3 bases: TGTGCCAGCAGCTTAACGAGTATAGCGGGAGGGTCCTACGAGCAGTACTTC. Protein: CASSLTSIAGGSYEQYF.

A single count supports this clone. The chain employs TRBV19 and TRBJ1-5; TRBD1 might be the D (5 bases). Germline V lookup: CDR1 LNHDA, CDR2 SQIVND (reference sequence). CDR3 length: 15 amino acids. The germline V and J ends were trimmed by 0 bases and 6 bases, with 12 bases remaining between them. CDR3 nucleotide sequence: TGTGCCAGTAGTATAGAAACAAGGGGCAGTCAGCCCCAGCATTTT. Its protein product is CASSIETRGSQPQHF.

This clone was detected a few times. The chain employs TRBV27 and TRBJ2-1; 7 nucleotides agree with TRBD2. In germline, CDR1 is MNHEY, CDR2 SMNVEV (reference sequence). The CDR3 totals 14 residues. The trim removed 5 bases at V and 2 bases at J, leaving 3 bases unmatched. The CDR3 loop is CASSAGAAYNEQFF. CDR3 DNA sequence: TGTGCCAGCAGTGCGGGAGCAGCCTACAATGAGCAGTTCTTC.

The chain couples TRBV7-3 to TRBJ2-5, with 11 nucleotides matching TRBD2. V shed 5 bases, J shed 5 bases, and the junction held 10 bases outside the gene matches. The CDR3 is 16 residues long. The V gene's germline CDR1 is SGHTA and CDR2 FQGTGA. In DNA form, the CDR3 reads TGTGCCAGCAGCCCGTATCCTAGCGGGAGGCTTGAGACCCAGTACTTC. Translation gives CASSPYPSGRLETQYF. The full variable domain, its missing parts supplied by reference TRBV7-3 and TRBJ2-5, is GAGVSQTPSNKVTEKGKYVELRCDPISGHTALYWYRQSLGQGPEFLIYFQGTGAADDSGLPNDRFFAVRPEGSVSTLKIQRTERGDSAVYLCASSPYPSGRLETQYFGPGTRLLVL.

The chain links TRBV2 to TRBJ2-3; 9 bases are a match to TRBD1. Germline assignment: CDR1 SNHLY and CDR2 FYNNEI. CDR3 size: 12 residues. V was pared by 4 bases and J by 12 bases, with 5 bases of the junction left unmatched. CDR3 region: CASSAEDRGQYF. CDR3 DNA sequence: TGTGCCAGCAGTGCCGAGGACAGGGGCCAGTATTTT. The whole variable domain, filled in from reference TRBV2 and TRBJ2-3, reads EPEVTQTPSHQVTQMGQEVILRCVPISNHLYFYWYRQILGQKVEFLVSFYNNEISEKSEIFDDQFSVERPDGSNFTLKIRSTKLEDSAMYFCASSAEDRGQYFGPGTRLTVL.

By its share, this clone is medium-sized (0.01 to 0.1%). The chain employs TRBV2 and TRBJ2-4; 7 bases agree with TRBD2. This CDR3 comprises 15 residues. After removal of 7 bases from V and 0 bases from J, the junction contained 6 bases not matched to a gene. Germline loops: CDR1 SNHLY, CDR2 FYNNEI. The CDR3 sequence: CASIGGDLAKNIQYF. The CDR3 DNA sequence: TGTGCCAGCATTGGGGGGGATCTAGCCAAAAACATTCAGTACTTC.

This chain uses TRBV7-4 with TRBJ1-5; TRBD1 aligns across 7 bases. V was pared by 0 bases and J by 7 bases, with 9 bases of the junction left unmatched. CDR1 is SGHVT, CDR2 SQSDAQ, per germline. CDR3 length: 16 residues. For the CDR3, the DNA is TGTGCCAGCAGCTTAGCCCCGACAGGGCGGGGGCAGCCCCAGCATTTT. Amino acid sequence: CASSLAPTGRGQPQHF.

This chain links TRBV19 with TRBJ1-5; possible D gene TRBD1, 5 bases. This CDR3 region has 14 residues. Looked up from germline, CDR1 is LNHDA and CDR2 is SQIVND (reference sequence). V was pared by 3 bases and J by 5 bases, with 11 bases between. The CDR3 region has the DNA TGTGCCAGTAGTATCCTCCCGGGGGATCAGCCCCAGCATTTT. Amino acids: CASSILPGDQPQHF.

About this clone: The junction and the germline gene differ at one end; a read error may be behind it. The J gene is TRBJ1-1, the V gene TRBV7-7; D gene unclear. This CDR3 comprises 16 residues. Germline values: CDR1 SSHAT, CDR2 FNYEAQ (reference sequence). The chain's CDR3 is CASSPYRGLANTEAFF. CDR3 nucleotide sequence: TGTGCTAGCAGCCCCTATCGGGGTCTGGCGAACACTGAAGCTTTCTTT.

This clone was detected a few times. The CDR3 region has the DNA TGTGCCAGCAGCACTGGGGACAGGGCAACCAGTGAAGCTTTCTTT. Amino acid sequence: CASSTGDRATSEAFF. V and J are TRBV5-4 and TRBJ1-1, with 9 bases lining up with TRBD1. The V and J ends lost 4 bases and 7 bases, in that order; junction bases with no gene match: 11. Germline assignment: CDR1 SGHNT and CDR2 YYREEE (reference sequence). This CDR3 region has 15 residues.

This clone was picked up a small number of times. The genes are TRBV5-1 and TRBJ2-1; 9 bases line up with TRBD2. This CDR3 comprises 16 residues. Germline values: CDR1 SGHRS, CDR2 YFSETQ. The V segment lost 3 bases and the J segment 6 bases; nucleotides outside the gene matches: 10. CDR3 DNA: TGCGCCAGCAGCTACTCCGGGCTAGCGGGATCCAATGAGCAGTTCTTC. This translates into CASSYSGLAGSNEQFF.

The chain has TRBV5-4 and TRBJ2-7, with a tentative D call TRBD1 (7 bases). V lost 0 bases and J lost 3, with 13 bases in between. CDR1 is SGHNT, CDR2 YYREEE, per germline (reference sequence). This CDR3 contains 15 residues. This CDR3 reads CASSLGGTAFYEQYF. As DNA, the CDR3 is TGTGCCAGCAGCTTGGGCGGGACAGCCTTCTACGAGCAGTACTTC.

CDR3 coding DNA: TGTGCCAGCAGAACTAGCGGGAGGGGAGCCTACGAGCAGTACTTC. This codes for CASRTSGRGAYEQYF. The rearrangement joins TRBV6-1 to TRBJ2-7; TRBD2 matches at 13 bases. The V gene's germline CDR1 is MNHNS and CDR2 SASEGT. This CDR3 region has 15 residues. J was trimmed by 2 bases and V by 6 bases; bases with no gene match: 4.

The chain couples TRBV6-1 to TRBJ1-5, with 8 bases that match TRBD1. This CDR3 comprises 14 residues. Trimming took 6 bases from V and 6 from J; bases not matched to a gene: 7. Germline V gene data show CDR1 as MNHNS and CDR2 as SASEGT. CDR3 coding DNA: TGTGCCAGCAGGTACACAGGGGGGAGTCAGCCCCAGCATTTT. It translates to CASRYTGGSQPQHF.

This clone has just a few counts. V is TRBV19 and J is TRBJ2-3; D uncertain. CDR1 and CDR2 from the germline V gene are LNHDA and SQIVND (reference sequence). V lost 3 bases and J lost 6, with 7 bases in between. The CDR3 is made up of 12 amino acids. The CDR3 protein is CASSILGDTQYF. CDR3 DNA: TGTGCCAGTAGTATTCTGGGGGATACGCAGTATTTT.

J is TRBJ2-3 and V is TRBV19; 8 nucleotides line up with TRBD2. V gave up 5 bases and J gave up 4 bases; unmatched junction bases: 8. Germline CDR1 LNHDA, CDR2 SQIVND (reference sequence). The CDR3 loop spans 15 amino acids. The CDR3 sequence: CASSFPGLVADTQYF. The CDR3 bases are TGTGCCAGTAGTTTTCCGGGACTAGTGGCAGATACGCAGTATTTT.

DNA for the CDR3: TGTGCCAGCAAACTGAGGGGGGCGGGAGAAAAACTGTTTTTT. It encodes CASKLRGAGEKLFF. The V gene is TRBV27, the J gene TRBJ1-4, with a tentative D call TRBD1 (6 bases). Trimming shortened V by 7 bases and J by 8 bases, and 17 bases separated the two germline ends. CDR3 size: 14 residues. The germline gives CDR1 MNHEY, CDR2 SMNVEV (reference sequence).

V is TRBV6-6 and J is TRBJ1-1; tentative D call: TRBD1 (5 bases). Germline V lookup: CDR1 MNHNY, CDR2 SVGAGI (reference sequence). The V end was cut by 1 base, the J end by 5 bases, with 11 bases between. The CDR3 covers 14 residues. CDR3 sequence reads: CASSYLNGGTEAFF. Here the CDR3 DNA reads TGTGCCAGCAGTTACTTAAACGGGGGTACTGAAGCTTTCTTT.

The chain joins TRBV2 to TRBJ2-7; either TRBD1 or TRBD2 may fit D (6 bases each). Trimming stripped 7 bases from V and 6 bases from J, with 22 bases between. The length of the CDR3 is 15 residues. The germline gives CDR1 SNHLY, CDR2 FYNNEI. The CDR3 DNA follows: TGTGCCAGCACCCTGCAGGGGACTTTCCATGCCGAGCAGTACTTC. Translating it yields CASTLQGTFHAEQYF.

The chain carries TRBV9 and TRBJ2-1, with D uncertain. There are 15 residues in the CDR3. The V gene's germline CDR1 is SGDLS and CDR2 YYNGEE. V dropped 2 bases and J dropped 0 bases, with 9 bases sitting between them. The CDR3 bases are TGTGCCAGCAGCGTCACGACGCTCTCCTACAATGAGCAGTTCTTC. Residues: CASSVTTLSYNEQFF.

V and J are TRBV20-1 and TRBJ2-5; D is unclear. Trimming pared 3 bases from V and 3 bases from J, leaving 2 bases between. The CDR3 has 10 amino acids. Germline CDR1 reads DFQATT; CDR2 reads SNEGSKA (reference sequence). CDR3: CSAREETQYF. CDR3 bases: TGCAGTGCTAGGGAAGAGACCCAGTACTTC.

The V gene is TRBV7-9, the J gene TRBJ1-5; D remains ambiguous. V was clipped by 4 bases and J by 3 bases, with 7 bases between them. CDR1 and CDR2 from the germline V gene are SEHNR and FQNEAQ (reference sequence). There are 13 residues in the CDR3. The CDR3 region is CASSSSHNQPQHF. Written as DNA, the CDR3 is TGTGCCAGCAGCTCATCCCACAATCAGCCCCAGCATTTT.

The J gene is TRBJ1-6, the V gene TRBV30; no reliable D call. The V end lost 3 bases, the J end lost 7 bases, and 19 bases lay between the germline ends. The CDR3 runs 16 residues. Looked up from germline, CDR1 is GTSNPN and CDR2 is SVGIG (reference sequence). The CDR3 nucleotides read TGTGCCTGGAGCCCGATAATCGGCCTGGGAAATTCACCCCTCCACTTT. As protein: CAWSPIIGLGNSPLHF.

This chain links TRBV18 with TRBJ2-1, with TRBD1 matching 9 bases. V shed 6 bases and J 6 bases; nucleotides not matched to a gene: 12. There are 16 residues in the CDR3. CDR1 and CDR2 (germline): KGHSH, LQKENI. This CDR3 reads CASSPIRDRVPNEQFF. CDR3 in DNA: TGTGCCAGCTCCCCCATCCGGGACAGGGTCCCCAATGAGCAGTTCTTC.

The DNA of the CDR3 is TGTGCCAGCAGACCGGGACAGGGGACTGGGGCCAACGTCCTGACTTTC. It specifies CASRPGQGTGANVLTF. The V call is TRBV28, the J call TRBJ2-6, with 10 bases that match TRBD1. CDR1 and CDR2 from the germline V gene are MDHEN and SYDVKM. This CDR3 region has 16 residues. Trimming removed 6 bases from V and 2 bases from J; junction bases left unmatched: 4. Complete variable domain (other parts from reference TRBV28 and TRBJ2-6): DVKVTQSSRYLVKRTGEKVFLECVQDMDHENMFWYRQDPGLGLRLIYFSYDVKMKEKGDIPEGYSVSREKKERFSLILESASTNQTSMYLCASRPGQGTGANVLTFGAGSRLTVL.

In this sample, this clone turned up once. The chain is built from TRBV6-5 and TRBJ2-7; perhaps D is TRBD1 or TRBD2 (5 bases each). The CDR3 sequence is 15 residues long. Trimming pared 6 bases from V and 0 bases from J, leaving 15 bases between. The germline V gene has CDR1 MNHEY and CDR2 SVGAGI. In nucleotides, the CDR3 is TGTGCCAGCAGGAAAACCGGGACCGACTCCTACGAGCAGTACTTC. Translation: CASRKTGTDSYEQYF.

J is TRBJ2-5 and V is TRBV9; a possible D gene is TRBD2 (5 bases). The CDR3 contains 16 residues. Germline CDR1 is SGDLS and CDR2 is YYNGEE. Between the trimmed V and J ends, which lost 0 bases and 2 bases, there was a span of 14 bases. This CDR3 reads CASSVAAGSPQETQYF. CDR3 coding DNA: TGTGCCAGCAGCGTAGCCGCGGGCTCCCCACAAGAGACCCAGTACTTC.